The clone carrying this T cell receptor (beta chain) was detected only a few times. Sample-barcoded 5' priming and a J-beta primer mix drove a second PCR of roughly 6 to 12 cycles. Every cDNA was tagged by a template-switch adaptor with 12 random nucleotides. TCRdb analysed the 5' RACE reads with MiXCR anew, one entry per CDR3 protein. The sample records hundreds of thousands of distinct CDR3 sequences, around three fifths being singletons. The data were obtained in a study of blood T cells in healthy people across ages. The CDR3 contains 14 residues. From germline, CDR1 is DFQATT and CDR2 SNEGSKA (reference sequence). V lost 5 bases, J lost 0 bases, and 4 bases stayed unmatched.

This receptor was obtained from a man in his forties or fifties in good health. The rearrangement joins TRBV20-1 to TRBJ1-2; 9 positions match TRBD1. The material sequenced was blood. CDR3 protein: CSAARDRANYGYTF. In DNA, the CDR3 is TGCAGTGCTGCCCGGGACAGGGCTAACTATGGCTACACCTTC.